This TCR beta chain came from a study of cytomegalovirus exposure and HLA in healthy donors. The PCR made use of 60 Vbeta and 13 Jbeta primers. Only in-frame clones appear in the TCRdb table, and some are missing; sequencing was by immunoSEQ multiplex PCR. This sample has 180,000 or so clones, with about 77% found just once. This CDR3 region has 16 residues. Germline CDR1 SEHNR, CDR2 FQNEAQ (reference sequence). The germline V and J ends were trimmed by 0 bases and 3 bases, with 14 bases remaining between them. This chain uses TRBV7-9 with TRBJ1-1; TRBD1 might be the D (5 bases). The source is a female donor in good health and CMV-seronegative. Specimen: PBMCs. The CDR3, as DNA: TGTGCCAGCAGCTTAGCGGTCGGGGGGGTGGACACTGAAGCTTTCTTT. It yields the protein CASSLAVGGVDTEAFF.